The next 18 T cell receptor beta chains were all read from a single sample in a study of T-cell reconstitution after alpha-beta-depleted transplantation in children. Unique molecular identifiers tagged the TCRbeta library. From the PCR reads, TCRdb called clonotypes with MiXCR, one entry per CDR3 protein. The sample lists nearly 550,000 distinct CDR3 sequences; around 17% were seen once. This specimen was PBMCs from the stem cell graft donor, taken from the stem cell graft. These receptors were collected from a human donor who donated a stem cell graft to a child with acute lymphoblastic leukemia.

The V call is TRBV5-1, the J call TRBJ2-3; tentatively, D is TRBD1 (7 bases). Germline CDR1 and CDR2: SGHRS and YFSETQ. Trimming cost V 0 bases and J 6 bases, with 23 bases left between them. This CDR3 has 18 amino acids. The CDR3 nucleotides read TGCGCCAGCAGCTTGGAAGCGTTATCAGGGGGGTGGTACGATACGCAGTATTTT. Amino acid sequence: CASSLEALSGGWYDTQYF.

This chain uses TRBV6-4 with TRBJ2-1; D is ambiguous. The CDR3 is 13 residues long. V gave up 0 bases and J gave up 7 bases, with 7 bases separating them. Looked up from germline, CDR1 is MRHNA and CDR2 is SNTAGT. The CDR3 sequence: CASSDSGVNEQFF. The CDR3, as DNA: TGTGCCAGCAGTGACTCAGGTGTAAATGAGCAGTTCTTC.

The gene calls are TRBV7-3 and TRBJ2-3; 14 bases are shared with TRBD2. Germline V CDR1 and CDR2: SGHTA, FQGTGA. This CDR3 contains 18 residues. Trimming cost V 4 bases and J 1 base; bases outside gene matches: 7. The CDR3 bases are TGTGCCAGCAGCTCGGGACTAGCGGGAGCGGTGGGCACAGATACGCAGTATTTT. Protein sequence: CASSSGLAGAVGTDTQYF.

The rearrangement uses TRBV30 and TRBJ2-7; the D gene is possibly TRBD1 (5 bases). Germline V gene sequence: CDR1 GTSNPN, CDR2 SVGIG (reference sequence). CDR3 length: 12 residues. V dropped 7 bases and J dropped 1 base, with 11 bases sitting between them. This CDR3 reads CAFHRISYEQYF. The CDR3 DNA follows: TGTGCCTTTCACAGGATTTCCTACGAGCAGTACTTC.

This clonotype was seen a handful of times. This chain joins TRBV7-9 and TRBJ1-1; D not certain. The V end lost 9 bases, the J end lost 4 bases, and 9 bases lay between the germline ends. Per the germline V gene, CDR1 is SEHNR and CDR2 is FQNEAQ (reference sequence). This CDR3 has 11 residues. Written as DNA, the CDR3 is TGTGCCAGTAAGAGGAGCACTGAAGCTTTCTTT. Translation: CASKRSTEAFF.

The chain carries TRBV7-9 and TRBJ2-7; D possibly corresponds to TRBD1 (6 bases). CDR3 length: 15 residues. V was trimmed by 1 base and J by 5 bases, leaving 15 bases between them. The germline gives CDR1 SEHNR, CDR2 FQNEAQ (reference sequence). The CDR3 reads CASSLVYTGTHEQYF. The CDR3 DNA is TGTGCCAGCAGCTTAGTCTATACAGGGACCCACGAGCAGTACTTC.

This clonotype appeared a few times. The genes are TRBV7-2 and TRBJ1-2; TRBD1 agrees at 9 bases. Per germline, CDR1 SGHTA and CDR2 FQGNSA. The CDR3 length is 16 residues. J was trimmed by 3 bases and V by 2 bases; bases with no gene match: 7. Written as DNA, the CDR3 is TGTGCCAGCAGCTTACACCGGGACAGGGTACACTATGGCTACACCTTC. Protein sequence: CASSLHRDRVHYGYTF.

The V gene is TRBV15, the J gene TRBJ2-3; D call uncertain. V dropped 0 bases and J dropped 4 bases, with 17 bases sitting between them. The CDR3 has 17 residues. The germline CDR1 and CDR2 sequences are LNHNV and YYDKDF (reference sequence). CDR3 sequence: CATSRDRGSSPADTQYF. The DNA for the CDR3 is TGTGCCACCAGCAGAGATCGTGGTAGCTCGCCGGCAGATACGCAGTATTTT.

This clonotype was picked up a small number of times. J is TRBJ2-7 and V is TRBV15, with D perhaps given as TRBD1 or TRBD2 (5 bases each). Germline CDR1 LNHNV, CDR2 YYDKDF (reference sequence). The CDR3 runs 14 residues. The V and J ends lost 8 bases and 2 bases respectively, with 16 bases between them. DNA for the CDR3: TGTGCCACCGCTCACGGGGCAGGCGCCTACGAGCAGTACTTC. This gives the protein CATAHGAGAYEQYF. The variable domain in full, completed from reference TRBV15 and TRBJ2-7, reads DAMVIQNPRYQVTQFGKPVTLSCSQTLNHNVMYWYQQKSSQAPKLLFHYYDKDFNNEADTPDNFQSRRPNTSFCFLDIRSPGLGDTAMYLCATAHGAGAYEQYFGPGTRLTVT.

This sequence joins TRBV7-8 and TRBJ1-1; D might be TRBD1 (5 bases). The ends were cut back, 5 bases at V and 9 bases at J, with 16 bases in the middle. The CDR3 is made up of 13 amino acids. Looked up from germline, CDR1 is SGHVS and CDR2 is FQNEAQ. CDR3 sequence: CASSLYGTKKAFF. The DNA of the CDR3 is TGTGCCAGCAGCCTGTATGGGACGAAGAAAGCTTTCTTT.

This clonotype was seen at least ten times. The chain has TRBV27 and TRBJ2-2, with TRBD1 matching 9 bases. The CDR3 extends over 14 amino acids. Trimming cost V 5 bases and J 6 bases; bases outside gene matches: 4. The germline CDR1 and CDR2 sequences are MNHEY and SMNVEV (reference sequence). In nucleotides, the CDR3 is TGTGCCAGCAGTCCGGGACAGGGTCCCGGGGAGCTGTTTTTT. Translating it yields CASSPGQGPGELFF.

The rearrangement joins TRBV5-5 to TRBJ1-2; the match to TRBD1 covers 10 bases. Per germline, CDR1 SGHKS and CDR2 YYEKEE (reference sequence). Losses at the gene ends were 4 bases for V and 4 bases for J; bases not matched to a gene: 13. CDR3 length equals 17 residues. CDR3 sequence reads: CASSPPPGQGPIYGYTF. The CDR3 DNA follows: TGTGCCAGCAGCCCCCCGCCGGGACAGGGGCCGATCTATGGCTACACCTTC.

The sample holds a few counts of this clonotype. No DNA is shown, since the ends of the CDR3 on it are uncertain; the CDR3 is the one TCRdb lists. The V gene is TRBV6-5, the J gene TRBJ1-2. The CDR3 contains 11 residues when both ends are counted. CDR1 and CDR2 from the germline V gene are MNHEY and SVGAGI. CDR3 in amino acids: CASSSSRGSTF.

This chain joins TRBV5-1 and TRBJ1-2, with 9 bases lining up with TRBD1. CDR3 length: 12 amino acids. V lost 3 bases and J lost 10; bases outside the gene matches: 4. CDR1 is SGHRS, CDR2 YFSETQ, per germline. CDR3 bases: TGCGCCAGCAGCTGGGACAGGGCTGCCTACACCTTC. Protein sequence: CASSWDRAAYTF. The variable domain in full, with the rest retrieved from reference TRBV5-1 and TRBJ1-2, is KAGVTQTPRYLIKTRGQQVTLSCSPISGHRSVSWYQQTPGQGLQFLFEYFSETQRNKGNFPGRFSGRQFSNSRSEMNVSTLELGDSALYLCASSWDRAAYTFGSGTRLTVV.

The V call is TRBV20-1, the J call TRBJ2-1; the match to TRBD2 covers 8 bases. The germline V gene has CDR1 DFQATT and CDR2 SNEGSKA (reference sequence). Losses at the gene ends were 6 bases for V and 6 bases for J; bases not matched to a gene: 10. The CDR3 is 14 residues long. The CDR3 here is CSAEDGRARNEQFF. The CDR3 DNA follows: TGCAGTGCAGAAGACGGGAGGGCCCGCAATGAGCAGTTCTTC.

This clonotype was seen at least ten times. The rearrangement uses TRBV7-2 and TRBJ2-1, with TRBD2 as a possible D gene (7 bases). This CDR3 region has 15 residues. Trimming left V 1 base short and J 12 bases short, with 19 bases between. Germline-derived CDR1 and CDR2 are SGHTA and FQGNSA. The CDR3 nucleotides are TGTGCCAGCAGCTTAGAGCCTAGGGGGGGCAGGCGGCAGTTCTTC. Translating gives CASSLEPRGGRRQFF.

This clonotype was recorded a few times. This chain joins TRBV24-1 and TRBJ2-1, with 7 positions matching TRBD2. The J segment lost 4 bases and the V segment lost 6 bases, leaving 8 bases of the junction unmatched. The length of the CDR3 is 15 residues. CDR1 and CDR2 from the germline V gene are KGHDR and SFDVKD. For the CDR3, the DNA is TGTGCCACCAGTACGGGAGGCTGGAAGTACAATGAGCAGTTCTTC. It codes for CATSTGGWKYNEQFF.

This chain connects TRBV5-1 to TRBJ2-3; no reliable D call. The CDR3 sequence is 13 residues long. Looked up from germline, CDR1 is SGHRS and CDR2 is YFSETQ. V was shortened by 3 bases and J by 3 bases, with 8 bases between the two germline ends. Here the CDR3 DNA reads TGCGCCAGCAGCTCCCCCTTGACAGATACGCAGTATTTT. Its protein product is CASSSPLTDTQYF.